This passage covers 21 T cell receptor beta chains from one sample sequenced in a study of T cells in Graves' hyperthyroidism and ophthalmopathy. The CDR3 regions of TCR beta were amplified from RNA transcripts. Primed by the HTBI set, a first-round RT-PCR was run on the TCR CDR3. TCRdb ran MiXCR on the multiplex PCR reads and lists one entry per CDR3 protein. The data show around 600,000 distinct CDR3 sequences, around 14% seen once. The sequenced material came from blood. The receptors stem from a woman aged 18 to 35 with Graves' ophthalmopathy.

In its sample, this clonotype was seen a few times. The V call is TRBV6-2 or TRBV6-3, the J call TRBJ1-2; D perhaps matches TRBD1 (5 bases). Trimming left V 5 bases short and J 2 bases short, with 18 bases between. The CDR3 is 16 amino acids. The germline gives CDR1 MNHEY, CDR2 SVGEGT. The CDR3 DNA follows: TGTGCCAGCAGTCCACCCGAGGGGAGAAAAAACTATGGCTACACCTTC. Residues: CASSPPEGRKNYGYTF.

This clonotype was recorded at least ten times. The chain couples TRBV20-1 to TRBJ1-2; 9 bases fit TRBD1. Germline values: CDR1 DFQATT, CDR2 SNEGSKA (reference sequence). With V trimmed by 0 bases and J by 7 bases, 9 bases remained unmatched. This CDR3 has 15 amino acids. In DNA, the CDR3 is TGCAGTGCTAGAGATCGGTACAGGGGGCTTCGTGGCTACACCTTC. Amino acid sequence: CSARDRYRGLRGYTF.

Many counts were recorded for this clonotype. The chain combines TRBV3-1 with TRBJ2-5; the match to TRBD2 covers 14 bases. This CDR3 spans 16 amino acids. Looked up from germline, CDR1 is LGHDT and CDR2 is YNNKEL (reference sequence). V was pared by 4 bases and J by 2 bases, with 3 bases of the junction left unmatched. The CDR3 spells CASSRGLAGGQETQYF. The CDR3 DNA reads as TGTGCCAGCAGCCGTGGACTAGCGGGAGGACAAGAGACCCAGTACTTC.

As to this clonotype: This sequence may be a read error, since a much larger clone differs from it by one base. The genes are TRBV30 and TRBJ2-3; the D is unclear. CDR3 length: 12 residues. V was trimmed by 7 bases and J by 5 bases, leaving 13 bases between them. Germline V CDR1 and CDR2: GTSNPN, SVGIG (reference sequence). CDR3 bases: TGTGCCTTGGAAAGGTACGGAGATACGCAGTATTTT. It specifies CALERYGDTQYF.

In its sample, this clonotype was seen a few times. The CDR3 region is CASSVGTGAEKLFF. As DNA, the CDR3 is TGTGCCAGTAGTGTCGGGACAGGGGCAGAAAAACTGTTTTTT. This chain uses TRBV19 with TRBJ1-4; 10 positions agree with TRBD1. Trimming at V came to 5 bases and at J to 8 bases, leaving 5 bases not matched to a gene. This CDR3 contains 14 residues. Germline-derived CDR1 and CDR2 are LNHDA and SQIVND (reference sequence).

The sample holds many counts of this clonotype. J is TRBJ2-5 and V is TRBV28; 8 bases agree with TRBD1. Germline V gene lookup returns CDR1 MDHEN and CDR2 SYDVKM. This CDR3 is built from 16 residues. V shed 4 bases, J shed 2 bases, and the junction held 9 bases outside the gene matches. The CDR3 DNA is TGTGCCAGCAGTTCCCCGGACAGGGCGATACAAGAGACCCAGTACTTC. Encoded protein: CASSSPDRAIQETQYF.

This clonotype showed up many times. The J gene is TRBJ1-2, the V gene TRBV27; TRBD1 matches at 9 bases. After removal of 2 bases from V and 4 bases from J, the junction contained 5 bases not matched to a gene. Germline CDR1 reads MNHEY; CDR2 reads SMNVEV (reference sequence). CDR3 size: 15 residues. The CDR3 region is CASSLTGGASYGYTF. The CDR3 nucleotides read TGTGCCAGCAGTTTAACAGGGGGCGCAAGCTATGGCTACACCTTC.

The chain couples TRBV28 to TRBJ1-2; D perhaps matches TRBD1 (5 bases). CDR3 length equals 17 residues. The germline V gene encodes CDR1 MDHEN and CDR2 SYDVKM. V lost 4 bases to trimming and J lost 1 base, with 19 bases between them. As DNA, the CDR3 is TGTGCCAGCAGTTCTCTCCCCGGGGCCTACTTTAACTATGGCTACACCTTC. Protein: CASSSLPGAYFNYGYTF.

This clonotype was found many times. The chain links TRBV5-1 to TRBJ1-3, with D possibly being TRBD1 (6 bases). CDR1 and CDR2 (germline): SGHRS, YFSETQ. This CDR3 region has 14 residues. Trimming pared 4 bases from V and 0 bases from J, leaving 8 bases between. The CDR3 coding sequence is TGCGCCAGCAGCGACAGGATCTCTGGAAACACCATATATTTT. As protein: CASSDRISGNTIYF.

This clonotype has a count of ten or more. V usage is TRBV28 and J usage is TRBJ1-5; D is ambiguous. V dropped 3 bases and J dropped 0 bases, with 9 bases sitting between them. Germline V gene sequence: CDR1 MDHEN, CDR2 SYDVKM. The CDR3 extends over 15 amino acids. Here the CDR3 DNA reads TGTGCCAGCAGTTTGCAGCAGGTTAGCAATCAGCCCCAGCATTTT. Amino acid sequence: CASSLQQVSNQPQHF.

The V call is TRBV28, the J call TRBJ2-5, with 10 positions matching TRBD2. The J segment lost 1 base and the V segment lost 8 bases, leaving 13 bases of the junction unmatched. There are 17 residues in the CDR3. Germline CDR1 MDHEN, CDR2 SYDVKM. This chain's CDR3 is CASSLRTSGESQETQYF. The CDR3 DNA follows: TGTGCCAGCTCACTTAGGACTAGCGGAGAAAGCCAAGAGACCCAGTACTTC. Full variable domain (outside the CDR3, taken from reference TRBV28 and TRBJ2-5): DVKVTQSSRYLVKRTGEKVFLECVQDMDHENMFWYRQDPGLGLRLIYFSYDVKMKEKGDIPEGYSVSREKKERFSLILESASTNQTSMYLCASSLRTSGESQETQYFGPGTRLLVL.

There are many counts of this clonotype. CDR3 nucleotide sequence: TGTGCCAGCAGCCAGGGACTAGCGGGGGGCAGGCAAGAGACCCAGTACTTC. This translates into CASSQGLAGGRQETQYF. The chain uses TRBV3-1 and TRBJ2-5; TRBD2 aligns across 15 bases. The CDR3 runs to 17 residues. Germline values: CDR1 LGHDT, CDR2 YNNKEL (reference sequence). V was pared by 3 bases and J by 2 bases, with 4 bases of the junction left unmatched.

This clonotype occurred many times. V usage is TRBV28 and J usage is TRBJ2-7, with 10 bases fitting TRBD2. The CDR3 runs 15 residues. Germline values: CDR1 MDHEN, CDR2 SYDVKM. Losses at the gene ends were 7 bases for V and 0 bases for J; bases not matched to a gene: 6. CDR3 amino acids: CASTLLAGFSYEQYF. CDR3 nucleotide sequence: TGTGCCAGCACCCTACTAGCGGGGTTCTCCTACGAGCAGTACTTC.

This clonotype was counted ten times or more. The genes are TRBV20-1 and TRBJ2-7; 7 bases line up with TRBD2. V lost 3 bases and J lost 0; bases outside the gene matches: 5. Germline V gene data show CDR1 as DFQATT and CDR2 as SNEGSKA (reference sequence). The CDR3 is 14 residues long. The CDR3 loop is CSASTSDSSYEQYF. The CDR3 region has the DNA TGCAGTGCTAGCACTAGCGACAGCTCCTACGAGCAGTACTTC.

For this clonotype: This may arise from a read error, as a much more abundant clone is one base away. The genes are TRBV7-3 and TRBJ1-2; D perhaps matches TRBD1 (5 bases). Germline values: CDR1 SGHTA, CDR2 FQGTGA. The CDR3 runs to 13 residues. The V end lost 0 bases, the J end lost 6 bases, and 8 bases lay between the germline ends. The CDR3 DNA sequence: TGTGCCAGCAGCTTAACAGGGGACGATGGCTACACCTTC. The encoded protein is CASSLTGDDGYTF.

This clonotype occurred many times. The chain carries TRBV6-2 or TRBV6-3 and TRBJ2-7; 10 bases are shared with TRBD2. Germline assignment: CDR1 MNHEY and CDR2 SVGEGT. The CDR3 is 15 amino acids. V lost 10 bases to trimming and J lost 1 base; unmatched junction nucleotides: 10. The CDR3 DNA reads TGTGCCACCGGAGGAGCGGGAGGGCCTTCCTACGAGCAGTACTTC. It yields the protein CATGGAGGPSYEQYF.

This clonotype was detected ten times or more. The chain carries TRBV12-3 or TRBV12-4 and TRBJ1-2; D unresolved. The CDR3 is 13 residues long. V lost 5 bases and J lost 7, with 14 bases in between. As DNA, the CDR3 is TGTGCCAGCAGTCCAACCCGGTCGTCTGGCTACACCTTC. This codes for CASSPTRSSGYTF.

This clonotype was seen at least ten times. The V call is TRBV10-3, the J call TRBJ2-7; TRBD2 might be the D (6 bases). V was trimmed by 7 bases and J by 5 bases, leaving 18 bases between them. There are 14 residues in the CDR3. Looked up from germline, CDR1 is ENHRY and CDR2 is SYGVKD. CDR3 nucleotides: TGTGCCATCAAAGACCGGGACTCTCCTCACGAGCAGTACTTC. Its translation: CAIKDRDSPHEQYF.

The V gene is TRBV4-2, the J gene TRBJ2-1; 8 nucleotides agree with TRBD2. Per the germline V gene, CDR1 is LGHNA and CDR2 is YNFKEQ. CDR3 length: 16 amino acids. Germline trimming cut 0 bases from V and 2 bases from J; bases unmatched to any gene: 3. The CDR3 loop is CASSQDRAGAYNEQFF. DNA for the CDR3: TGTGCCAGCAGCCAAGACCGAGCGGGGGCCTACAATGAGCAGTTCTTC.

Ten or more counts support this clonotype. The rearrangement links TRBV5-5 to TRBJ1-6; D gene uncertain. Germline V gene sequence: CDR1 SGHKS, CDR2 YYEKEE (reference sequence). The ends were cut back, 4 bases at V and 7 bases at J, with 15 bases in the middle. The CDR3 contains 15 residues. CDR3 region: CASSVLEQLNSPLHF. CDR3 nucleotides: TGTGCCAGCAGCGTTTTGGAACAGCTAAATTCACCCCTCCACTTT. Drawing the rest from reference TRBV5-5 and TRBJ1-6, the complete variable domain is DAGVTQSPTHLIKTRGQQVTLRCSPISGHKSVSWYQQVLGQGPQFIFQYYEKEERGRGNFPDRFSARQFPNYSSELNVNALLLGDSALYLCASSVLEQLNSPLHFGNGTRLTVT.

This chain connects TRBV20-1 to TRBJ2-5; the match to TRBD1 covers 12 bases. CDR1 and CDR2 (germline): DFQATT, SNEGSKA (reference sequence). The CDR3 is made up of 15 amino acids. Trimming cost V 3 bases and J 4 bases; bases outside gene matches: 6. Written as DNA, the CDR3 is TGCAGTGCTAGTCTGGGACAGGGGGCACGAGAGACCCAGTACTTC. Translated, it gives CSASLGQGARETQYF.